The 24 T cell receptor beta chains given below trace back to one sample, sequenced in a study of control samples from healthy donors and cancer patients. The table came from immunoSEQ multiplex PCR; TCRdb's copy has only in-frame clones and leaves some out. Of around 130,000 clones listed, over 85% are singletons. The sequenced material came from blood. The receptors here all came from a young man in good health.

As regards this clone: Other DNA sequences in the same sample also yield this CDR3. CDR3 DNA: TGTGCCAGCAGCTTGGGGAATCAGCCCCAGCATTTT. It specifies CASSLGNQPQHF. V is TRBV5-6 and J is TRBJ1-5, with unresolved D. The V end was cut by 0 bases, the J end by 4 bases, with 2 bases between. The CDR3 consists of 12 residues. Germline values: CDR1 SGHDT, CDR2 YYEEEE.

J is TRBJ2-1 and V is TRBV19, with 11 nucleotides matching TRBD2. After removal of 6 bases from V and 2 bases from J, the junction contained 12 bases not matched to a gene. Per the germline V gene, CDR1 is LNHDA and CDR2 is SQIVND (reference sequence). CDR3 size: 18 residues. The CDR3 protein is CASRPKLGLAEPYNEQFF. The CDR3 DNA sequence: TGTGCCAGTAGACCTAAGCTGGGACTAGCGGAACCCTACAATGAGCAGTTCTTC. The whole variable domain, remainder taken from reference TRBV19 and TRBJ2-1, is DGGITQSPKYLFRKEGQNVTLSCEQNLNHDAMYWYRQDPGQGLRLIYYSQIVNDFQKGDIAEGYSVSREKKESFPLTVTSAQKNPTAFYLCASRPKLGLAEPYNEQFFGPGTRLTVL.

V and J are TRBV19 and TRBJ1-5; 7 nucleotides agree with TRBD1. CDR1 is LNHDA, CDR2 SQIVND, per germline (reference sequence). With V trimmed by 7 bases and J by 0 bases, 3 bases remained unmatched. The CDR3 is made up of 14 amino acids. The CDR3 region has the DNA TGTGCCAGTACCGGGACAGTTAGCAATCAGCCCCAGCATTTT. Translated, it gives CASTGTVSNQPQHF.

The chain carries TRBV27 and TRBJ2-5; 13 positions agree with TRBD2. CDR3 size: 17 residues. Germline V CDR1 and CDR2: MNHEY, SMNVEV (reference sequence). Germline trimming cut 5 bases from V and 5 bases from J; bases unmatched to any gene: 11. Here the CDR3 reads CASSQARLAGGRETQYF. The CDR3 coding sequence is TGTGCCAGCAGTCAGGCCAGACTAGCGGGGGGTCGGGAGACCCAGTACTTC.

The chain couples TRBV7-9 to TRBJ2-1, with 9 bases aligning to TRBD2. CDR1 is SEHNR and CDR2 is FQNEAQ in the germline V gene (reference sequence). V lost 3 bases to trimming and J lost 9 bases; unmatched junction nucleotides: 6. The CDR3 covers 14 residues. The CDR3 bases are TGTGCCAGCAGCTTGGGCGGGGGGGCGAGTGAGCAGTTCTTC. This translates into CASSLGGGASEQFF.

In nucleotides, the CDR3 is TGTGCCAGTAGTAAGGGGGCAGGCGGAAACACCATATATTTT. Protein sequence: CASSKGAGGNTIYF. The chain recombines TRBV19 with TRBJ1-3, with 7 bases fitting TRBD1. Germline V gene sequence: CDR1 LNHDA, CDR2 SQIVND (reference sequence). The length of the CDR3 is 14 residues. J gave up 4 bases and V 4 bases, and 4 bases lay outside the gene matches. The whole variable domain, filled in from reference TRBV19 and TRBJ1-3, reads DGGITQSPKYLFRKEGQNVTLSCEQNLNHDAMYWYRQDPGQGLRLIYYSQIVNDFQKGDIAEGYSVSREKKESFPLTVTSAQKNPTAFYLCASSKGAGGNTIYFGEGSWLTVV.

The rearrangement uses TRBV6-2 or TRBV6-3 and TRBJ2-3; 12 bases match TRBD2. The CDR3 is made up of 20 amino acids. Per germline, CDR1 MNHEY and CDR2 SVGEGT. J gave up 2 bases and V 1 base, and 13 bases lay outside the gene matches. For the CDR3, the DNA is TGTGCCAGCAGTTACTTTTGGGGGACTAGCGGGTTTCCTGACACAGATACGCAGTATTTT. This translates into CASSYFWGTSGFPDTDTQYF.

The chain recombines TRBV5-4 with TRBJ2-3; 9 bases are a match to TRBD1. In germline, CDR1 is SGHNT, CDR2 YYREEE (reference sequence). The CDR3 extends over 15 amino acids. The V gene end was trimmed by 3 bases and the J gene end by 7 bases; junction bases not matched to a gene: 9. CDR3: CASSSPDRGFYTQYF. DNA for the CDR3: TGTGCCAGCAGCTCCCCGGACAGGGGTTTCTATACGCAGTATTTT.

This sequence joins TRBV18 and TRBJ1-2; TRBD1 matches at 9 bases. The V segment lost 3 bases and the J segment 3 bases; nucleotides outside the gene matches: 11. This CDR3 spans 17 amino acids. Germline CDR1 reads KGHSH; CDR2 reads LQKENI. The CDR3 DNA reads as TGTGCCAGCTCACCGACAGGGGGTGGACTCAAACACTATGGCTACACCTTC. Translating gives CASSPTGGGLKHYGYTF.

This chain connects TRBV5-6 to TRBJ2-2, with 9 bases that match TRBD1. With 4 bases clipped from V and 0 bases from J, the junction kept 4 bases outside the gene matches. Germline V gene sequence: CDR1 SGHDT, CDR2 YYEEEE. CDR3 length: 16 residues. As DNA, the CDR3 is TGTGCCAGCAGCCCGGACAGGGGCGCGAACACCGGGGAGCTGTTTTTT. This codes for CASSPDRGANTGELFF.

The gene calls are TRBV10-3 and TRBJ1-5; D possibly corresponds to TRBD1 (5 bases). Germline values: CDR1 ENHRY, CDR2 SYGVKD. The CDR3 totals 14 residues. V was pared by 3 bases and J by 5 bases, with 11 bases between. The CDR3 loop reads CAISDPDSYQPQHF. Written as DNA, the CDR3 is TGTGCCATCAGTGATCCAGACAGTTATCAGCCCCAGCATTTT.

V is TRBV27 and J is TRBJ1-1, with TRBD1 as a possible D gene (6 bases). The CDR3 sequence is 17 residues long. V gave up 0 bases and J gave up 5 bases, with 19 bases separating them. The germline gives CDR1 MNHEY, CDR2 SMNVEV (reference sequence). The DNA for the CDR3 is TGTGCCAGCAGTTTATCGACGGGGGGCGCGTCAAGAACTGAAGCTTTCTTT. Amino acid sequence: CASSLSTGGASRTEAFF.

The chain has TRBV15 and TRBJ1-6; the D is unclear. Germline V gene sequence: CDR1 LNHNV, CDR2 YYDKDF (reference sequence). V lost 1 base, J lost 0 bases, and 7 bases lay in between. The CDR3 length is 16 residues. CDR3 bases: TGTGCCACCAGCAGAGTTCCGAGCTCCTATAATTCACCCCTCCACTTT. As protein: CATSRVPSSYNSPLHF.

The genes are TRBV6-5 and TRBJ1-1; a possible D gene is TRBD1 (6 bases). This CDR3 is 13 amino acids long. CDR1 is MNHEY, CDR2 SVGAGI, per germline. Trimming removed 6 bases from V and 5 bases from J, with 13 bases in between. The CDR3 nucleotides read TGTGCCAGCAGCTTCTGGGGGCAAACTGAAGCTTTCTTT. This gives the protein CASSFWGQTEAFF.

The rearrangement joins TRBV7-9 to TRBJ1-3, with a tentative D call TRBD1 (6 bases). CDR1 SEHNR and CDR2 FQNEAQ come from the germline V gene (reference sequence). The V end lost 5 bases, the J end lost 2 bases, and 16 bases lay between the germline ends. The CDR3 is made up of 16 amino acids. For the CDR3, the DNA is TGTGCCAGCAGCCCCCCAGGGGCATCGGCTGGAAACACCATATATTTT. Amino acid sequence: CASSPPGASAGNTIYF.

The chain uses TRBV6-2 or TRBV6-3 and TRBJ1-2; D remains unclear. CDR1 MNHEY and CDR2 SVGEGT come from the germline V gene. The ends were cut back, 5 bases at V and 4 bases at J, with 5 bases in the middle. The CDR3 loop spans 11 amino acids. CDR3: CASSKGYGYTF. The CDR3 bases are TGTGCCAGCAGTAAAGGCTATGGCTACACCTTC.

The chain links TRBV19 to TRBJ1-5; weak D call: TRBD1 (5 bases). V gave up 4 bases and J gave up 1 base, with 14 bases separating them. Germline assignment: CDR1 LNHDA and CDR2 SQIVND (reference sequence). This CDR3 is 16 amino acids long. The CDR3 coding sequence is TGTGCCAGTAGTAGAGCCTCGACAGTAAGCAATCAGCCCCAGCATTTT. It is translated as CASSRASTVSNQPQHF. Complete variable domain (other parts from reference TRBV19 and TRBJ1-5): DGGITQSPKYLFRKEGQNVTLSCEQNLNHDAMYWYRQDPGQGLRLIYYSQIVNDFQKGDIAEGYSVSREKKESFPLTVTSAQKNPTAFYLCASSRASTVSNQPQHFGDGTRLSIL.

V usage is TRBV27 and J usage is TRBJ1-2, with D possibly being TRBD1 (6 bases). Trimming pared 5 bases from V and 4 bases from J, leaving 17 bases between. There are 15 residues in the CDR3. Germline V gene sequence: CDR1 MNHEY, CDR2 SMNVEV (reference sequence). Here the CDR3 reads CASSPRGRRGYGYTF. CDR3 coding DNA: TGTGCCAGCAGTCCCCGGGGGCGCCGGGGCTATGGCTACACCTTC.

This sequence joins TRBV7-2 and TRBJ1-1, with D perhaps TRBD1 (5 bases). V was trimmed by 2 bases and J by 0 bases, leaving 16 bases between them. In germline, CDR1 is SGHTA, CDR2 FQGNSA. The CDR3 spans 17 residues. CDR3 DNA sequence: TGTGCCAGCAGCTTACGGGTGGGGGGTATTATGAACACTGAAGCTTTCTTT. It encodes CASSLRVGGIMNTEAFF. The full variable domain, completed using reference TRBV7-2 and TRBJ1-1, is GAGVSQSPSNKVTEKGKDVELRCDPISGHTALYWYRQSLGQGLEFLIYFQGNSAPDKSGLPSDRFSAERTGGSVSTLTIQRTQQEDSAVYLCASSLRVGGIMNTEAFFGQGTRLTVV.

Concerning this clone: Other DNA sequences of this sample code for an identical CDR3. The CDR3 nucleotides are TGTGCCAGCAGCCCCCTTGGAGGGGAGCAGTTCTTC. It translates to CASSPLGGEQFF. The chain combines TRBV3-1 (or the pseudogene TRBV3-2) with TRBJ2-1; D may be TRBD2 (6 bases). CDR1 and CDR2 from the germline V gene are LGHDT and YNNKEL (reference sequence). The CDR3 spans 12 residues. Deletions cut 4 bases from V and 10 bases from J, with 11 bases between.

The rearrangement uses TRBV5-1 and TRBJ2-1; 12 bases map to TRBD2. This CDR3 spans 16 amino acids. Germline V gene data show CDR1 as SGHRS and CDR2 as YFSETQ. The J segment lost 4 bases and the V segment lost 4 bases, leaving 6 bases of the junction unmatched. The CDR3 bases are TGCGCCAGCAGCGGGGCCGGGACTAGCGGGTACAATGAGCAGTTCTTC. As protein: CASSGAGTSGYNEQFF.

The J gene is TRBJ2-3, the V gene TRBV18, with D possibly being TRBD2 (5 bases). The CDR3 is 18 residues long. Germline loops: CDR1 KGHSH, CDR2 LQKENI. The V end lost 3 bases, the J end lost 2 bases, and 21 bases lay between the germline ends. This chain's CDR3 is CASSPPWSEELNTDTQYF. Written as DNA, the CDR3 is TGTGCCAGCTCACCTCCGTGGTCGGAGGAACTTAACACAGATACGCAGTATTTT.

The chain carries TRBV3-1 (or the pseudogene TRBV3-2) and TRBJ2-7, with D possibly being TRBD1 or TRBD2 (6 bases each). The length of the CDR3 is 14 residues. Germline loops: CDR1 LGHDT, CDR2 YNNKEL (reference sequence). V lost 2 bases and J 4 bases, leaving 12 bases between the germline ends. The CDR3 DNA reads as TGTGCCAGCAGCCAAAAGGGGGGTTGGTACGAGCAGTACTTC. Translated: CASSQKGGWYEQYF.

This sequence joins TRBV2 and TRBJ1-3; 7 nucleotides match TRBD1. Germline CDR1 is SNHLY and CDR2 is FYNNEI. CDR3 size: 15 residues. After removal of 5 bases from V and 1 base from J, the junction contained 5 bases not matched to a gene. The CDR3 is CASSRTGTSGNTIYF. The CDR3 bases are TGTGCCAGCAGTAGGACAGGAACTTCTGGAAACACCATATATTTT.